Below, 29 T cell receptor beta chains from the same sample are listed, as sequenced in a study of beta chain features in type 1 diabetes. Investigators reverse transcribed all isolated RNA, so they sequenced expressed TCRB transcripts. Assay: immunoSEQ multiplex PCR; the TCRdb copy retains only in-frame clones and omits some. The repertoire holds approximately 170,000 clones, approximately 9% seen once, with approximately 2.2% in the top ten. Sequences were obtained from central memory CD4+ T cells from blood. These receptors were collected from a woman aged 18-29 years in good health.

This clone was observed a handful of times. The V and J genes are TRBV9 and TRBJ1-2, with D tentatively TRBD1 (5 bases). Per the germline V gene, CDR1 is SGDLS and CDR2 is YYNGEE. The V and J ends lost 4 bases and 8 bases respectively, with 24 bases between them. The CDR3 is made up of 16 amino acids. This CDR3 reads CASSPQRAGAGHGYTF. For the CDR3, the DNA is TGTGCCAGCAGCCCCCAAAGGGCTGGGGCAGGGCACGGCTACACCTTC.

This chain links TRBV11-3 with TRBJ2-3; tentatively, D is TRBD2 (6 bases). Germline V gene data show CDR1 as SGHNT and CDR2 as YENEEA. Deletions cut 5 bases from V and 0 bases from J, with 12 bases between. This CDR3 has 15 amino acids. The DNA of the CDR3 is TGTGCCAGCAGCGGAGGGACCTCTAGCACAGATACGCAGTATTTT. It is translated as CASSGGTSSTDTQYF.

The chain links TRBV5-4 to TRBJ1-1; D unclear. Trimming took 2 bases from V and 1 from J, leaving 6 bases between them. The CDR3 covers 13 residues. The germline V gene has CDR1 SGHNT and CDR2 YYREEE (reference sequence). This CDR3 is CASSLAENTEAFF. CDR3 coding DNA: TGTGCCAGCAGCTTAGCGGAGAACACTGAAGCTTTCTTT.

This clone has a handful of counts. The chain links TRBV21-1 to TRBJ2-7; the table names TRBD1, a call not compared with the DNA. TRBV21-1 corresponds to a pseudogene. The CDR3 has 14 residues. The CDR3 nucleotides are TGTGCCAGCAGCATCTGGCGGACAGTCTACGAGCAGTACTTC. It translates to CASSIWRTVYEQYF.

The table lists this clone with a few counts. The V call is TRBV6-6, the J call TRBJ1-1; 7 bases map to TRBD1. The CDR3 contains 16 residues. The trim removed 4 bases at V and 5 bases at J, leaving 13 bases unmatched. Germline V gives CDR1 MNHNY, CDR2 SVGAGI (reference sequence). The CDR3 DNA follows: TGTGCCAGCAGTTCTTCCCTCGCAGGGGGGACGACTGAAGCTTTCTTT. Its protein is CASSSSLAGGTTEAFF.

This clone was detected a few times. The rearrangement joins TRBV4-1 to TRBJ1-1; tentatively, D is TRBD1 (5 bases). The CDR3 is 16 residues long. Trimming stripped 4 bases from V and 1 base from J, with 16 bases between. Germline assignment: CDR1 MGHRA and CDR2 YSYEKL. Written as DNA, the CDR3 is TGCGCCAGCAGCCCACTCTACGGGGGTTGGAACACTGAAGCTTTCTTT. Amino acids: CASSPLYGGWNTEAFF.

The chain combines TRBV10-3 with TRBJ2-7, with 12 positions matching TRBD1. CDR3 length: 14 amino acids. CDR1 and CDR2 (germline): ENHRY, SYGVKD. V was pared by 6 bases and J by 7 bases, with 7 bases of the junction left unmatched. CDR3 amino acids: CAISPGTGGEEQYF. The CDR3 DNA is TGTGCCATCAGCCCCGGGACAGGGGGCGAAGAGCAGTACTTC.

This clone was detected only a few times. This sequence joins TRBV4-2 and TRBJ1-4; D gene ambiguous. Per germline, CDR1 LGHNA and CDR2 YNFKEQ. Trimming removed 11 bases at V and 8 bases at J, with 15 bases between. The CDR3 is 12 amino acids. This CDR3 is CASAVGNEKLFF. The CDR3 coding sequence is TGTGCCTCCGCGGTCGGGAACGAAAAACTGTTTTTT.

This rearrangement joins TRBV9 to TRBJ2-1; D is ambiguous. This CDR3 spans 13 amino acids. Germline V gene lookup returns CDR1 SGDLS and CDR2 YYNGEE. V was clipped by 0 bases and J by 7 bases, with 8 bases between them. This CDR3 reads CASSVGGFNEQFF. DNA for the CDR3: TGTGCCAGCAGCGTAGGAGGTTTTAATGAGCAGTTCTTC.

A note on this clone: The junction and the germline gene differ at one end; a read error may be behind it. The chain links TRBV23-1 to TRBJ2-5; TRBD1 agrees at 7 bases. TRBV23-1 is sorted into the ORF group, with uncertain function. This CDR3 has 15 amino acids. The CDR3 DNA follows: TGCGCCAGCACTCAAGAACAGGGGTTGAAAGAGACCCAGTACTTC. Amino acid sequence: CASTQEQGLKETQYF.

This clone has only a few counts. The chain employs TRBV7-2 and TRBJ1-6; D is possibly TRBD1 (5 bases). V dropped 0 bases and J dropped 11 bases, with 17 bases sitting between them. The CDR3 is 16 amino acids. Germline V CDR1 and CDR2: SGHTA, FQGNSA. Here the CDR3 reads CASSLAPGQGNPPLHF. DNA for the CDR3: TGTGCCAGCAGCTTAGCGCCAGGGCAGGGCAATCCACCCCTCCACTTT.

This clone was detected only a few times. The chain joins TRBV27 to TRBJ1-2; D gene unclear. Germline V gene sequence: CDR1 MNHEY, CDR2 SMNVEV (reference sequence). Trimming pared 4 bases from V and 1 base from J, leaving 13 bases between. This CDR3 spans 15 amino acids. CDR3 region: CASSWAPDLNYGYTF. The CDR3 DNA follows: TGTGCCAGCAGTTGGGCCCCGGATCTTAACTATGGCTACACCTTC.

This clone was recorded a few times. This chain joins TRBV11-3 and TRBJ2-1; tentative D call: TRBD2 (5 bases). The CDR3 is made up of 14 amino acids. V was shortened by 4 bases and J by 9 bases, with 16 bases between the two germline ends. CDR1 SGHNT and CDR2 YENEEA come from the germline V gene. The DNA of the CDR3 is TGTGCCAGCAGCTCCCAGACCATGGGGAGTGAGCAGTTCTTC. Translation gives CASSSQTMGSEQFF.

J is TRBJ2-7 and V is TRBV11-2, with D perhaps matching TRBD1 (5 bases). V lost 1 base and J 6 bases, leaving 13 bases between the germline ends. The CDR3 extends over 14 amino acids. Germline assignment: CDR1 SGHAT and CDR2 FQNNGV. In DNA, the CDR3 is TGTGCCAGCAGCTTAGGGTTGGCCAGGGTCGAGCAGTACTTC. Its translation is CASSLGLARVEQYF.

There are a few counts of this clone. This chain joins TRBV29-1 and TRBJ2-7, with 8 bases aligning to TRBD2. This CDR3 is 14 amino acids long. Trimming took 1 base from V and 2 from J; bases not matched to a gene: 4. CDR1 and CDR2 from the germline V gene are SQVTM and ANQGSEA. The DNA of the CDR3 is TGCAGCGTTGAAGTCCCCGGGGGGGCCTACGAGCAGTACTTC. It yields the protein CSVEVPGGAYEQYF.

CDR3: CASSPQGNEGEQYF. The CDR3 DNA reads TGTGCCAGCTCACCCCAGGGGAACGAAGGCGAGCAGTACTTC. The chain is built from TRBV18 and TRBJ2-7; D is perhaps TRBD1 (6 bases). V was trimmed by 3 bases and J by 6 bases, leaving 15 bases between them. CDR1 KGHSH and CDR2 LQKENI come from the germline V gene. The CDR3 is 14 amino acids.

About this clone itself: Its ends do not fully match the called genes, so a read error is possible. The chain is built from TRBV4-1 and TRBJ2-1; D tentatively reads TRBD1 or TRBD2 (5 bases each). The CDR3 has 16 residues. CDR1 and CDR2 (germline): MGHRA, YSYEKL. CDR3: CASRQGETNSYNEQFF. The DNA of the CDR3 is TGCGCCAGCAGGCAAGGGGAGACTAACTCCTACAATGAGCAGTTCTTC.

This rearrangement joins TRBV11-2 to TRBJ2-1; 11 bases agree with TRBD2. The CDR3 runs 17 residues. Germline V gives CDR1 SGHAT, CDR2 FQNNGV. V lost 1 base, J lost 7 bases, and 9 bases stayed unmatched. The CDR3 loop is CASSLGLLAGGGNEQFF. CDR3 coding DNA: TGTGCCAGCAGCTTAGGTTTGCTAGCGGGAGGAGGAAATGAGCAGTTCTTC.

The CDR3 loop reads CASSPDSQETQYF. CDR3 nucleotide sequence: TGTGCCAGCAGCCCCGACAGTCAAGAGACCCAGTACTTC. The chain has TRBV13 and TRBJ2-5; possibly TRBD1 for D (5 bases). Trimming took off 5 bases at V and 2 bases at J, with 9 bases between the two ends. Looked up from germline, CDR1 is PRHDT and CDR2 is FYEKMQ (reference sequence). The CDR3 is 13 amino acids.

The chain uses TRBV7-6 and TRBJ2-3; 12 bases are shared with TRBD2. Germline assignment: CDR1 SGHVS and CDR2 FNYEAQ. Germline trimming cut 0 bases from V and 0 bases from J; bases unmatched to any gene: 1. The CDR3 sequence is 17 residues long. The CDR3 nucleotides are TGTGCCAGCAGCTTAGCGACTAGCGGGGGAAGCACAGATACGCAGTATTTT. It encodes CASSLATSGGSTDTQYF. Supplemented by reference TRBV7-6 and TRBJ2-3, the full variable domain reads GAGVSQSPRYKVTKRGQDVALRCDPISGHVSLYWYRQALGQGPEFLTYFNYEAQQDKSGLPNDRFSAERPEGSISTLTIQRTEQRDSAMYRCASSLATSGGSTDTQYFGPGTRLTVL.

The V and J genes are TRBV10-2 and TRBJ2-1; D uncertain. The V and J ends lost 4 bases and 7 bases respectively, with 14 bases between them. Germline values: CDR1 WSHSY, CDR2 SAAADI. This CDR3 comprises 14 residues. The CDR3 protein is CASSADSLGNEQFF. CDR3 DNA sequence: TGCGCCAGCAGTGCGGATAGCTTAGGTAATGAGCAGTTCTTC.

The DNA for the CDR3 is TGTGCCAGCAGCCCCTTTGGCGGGGGGTCTTACAATGAGCAGTTCTTC. The encoded protein is CASSPFGGGSYNEQFF. The chain uses TRBV5-6 and TRBJ2-1, with TRBD2 identical over 8 bases. The CDR3 extends over 16 amino acids. The V gene's germline CDR1 is SGHDT and CDR2 YYEEEE. Germline trimming cut 4 bases from V and 4 bases from J; bases unmatched to any gene: 10.

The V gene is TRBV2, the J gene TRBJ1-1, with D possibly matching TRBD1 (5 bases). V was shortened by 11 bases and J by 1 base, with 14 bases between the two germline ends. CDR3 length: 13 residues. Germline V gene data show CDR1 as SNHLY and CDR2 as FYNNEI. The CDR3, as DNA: TGTGCCGGGTCAGAAGGGGAGAACACTGAAGCTTTCTTT. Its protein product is CAGSEGENTEAFF.

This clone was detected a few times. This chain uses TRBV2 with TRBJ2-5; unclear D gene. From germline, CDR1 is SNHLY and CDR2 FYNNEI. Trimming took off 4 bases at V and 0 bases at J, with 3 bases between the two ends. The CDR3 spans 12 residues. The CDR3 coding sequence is TGTGCCAGCAGTGCTCACCAAGAGACCCAGTACTTC. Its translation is CASSAHQETQYF. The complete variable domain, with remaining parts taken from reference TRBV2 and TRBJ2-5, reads EPEVTQTPSHQVTQMGQEVILRCVPISNHLYFYWYRQILGQKVEFLVSFYNNEISEKSEIFDDQFSVERPDGSNFTLKIRSTKLEDSAMYFCASSAHQETQYFGPGTRLLVL.

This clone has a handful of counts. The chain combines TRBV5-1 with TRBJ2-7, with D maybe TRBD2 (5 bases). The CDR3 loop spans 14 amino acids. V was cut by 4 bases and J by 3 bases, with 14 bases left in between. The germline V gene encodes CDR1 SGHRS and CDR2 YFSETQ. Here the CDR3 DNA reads TGCGCCAGCAGCACTTACCCGGGGAACTACGAGCAGTACTTC. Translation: CASSTYPGNYEQYF. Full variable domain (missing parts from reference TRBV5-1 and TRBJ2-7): KAGVTQTPRYLIKTRGQQVTLSCSPISGHRSVSWYQQTPGQGLQFLFEYFSETQRNKGNFPGRFSGRQFSNSRSEMNVSTLELGDSALYLCASSTYPGNYEQYFGPGTRLTVT.

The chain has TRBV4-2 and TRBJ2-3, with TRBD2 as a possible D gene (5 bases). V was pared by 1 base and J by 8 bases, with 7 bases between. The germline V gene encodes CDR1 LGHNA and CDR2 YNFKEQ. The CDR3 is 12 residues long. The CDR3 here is CASSQATSTQYF. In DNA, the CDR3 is TGTGCCAGCAGCCAAGCCACTAGTACGCAGTATTTT.

The chain's CDR3 is CASITGGREAFF. CDR3 in DNA: TGTGCCAGCATCACAGGGGGTAGGGAAGCTTTCTTT. The V and J genes are TRBV28 and TRBJ1-1; 8 bases are shared with TRBD1. In germline, CDR1 is MDHEN, CDR2 SYDVKM. With 7 bases clipped from V and 8 bases from J, the junction kept 6 bases outside the gene matches. This CDR3 region has 12 residues.

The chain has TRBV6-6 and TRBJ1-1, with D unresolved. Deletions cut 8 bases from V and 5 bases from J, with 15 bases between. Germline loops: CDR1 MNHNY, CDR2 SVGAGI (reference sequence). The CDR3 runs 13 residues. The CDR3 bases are TGTGCCAGCCGGCGGGGTTCGGGGACTGAAGCTTTCTTT. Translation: CASRRGSGTEAFF.

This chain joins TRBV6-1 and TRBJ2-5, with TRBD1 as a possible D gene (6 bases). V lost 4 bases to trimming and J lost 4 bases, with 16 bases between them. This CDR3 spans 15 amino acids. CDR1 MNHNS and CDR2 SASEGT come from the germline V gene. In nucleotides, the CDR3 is TGTGCCAGCAGTGCTGGAGCAGGGGATGGAGAGACCCAGTACTTC. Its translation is CASSAGAGDGETQYF.